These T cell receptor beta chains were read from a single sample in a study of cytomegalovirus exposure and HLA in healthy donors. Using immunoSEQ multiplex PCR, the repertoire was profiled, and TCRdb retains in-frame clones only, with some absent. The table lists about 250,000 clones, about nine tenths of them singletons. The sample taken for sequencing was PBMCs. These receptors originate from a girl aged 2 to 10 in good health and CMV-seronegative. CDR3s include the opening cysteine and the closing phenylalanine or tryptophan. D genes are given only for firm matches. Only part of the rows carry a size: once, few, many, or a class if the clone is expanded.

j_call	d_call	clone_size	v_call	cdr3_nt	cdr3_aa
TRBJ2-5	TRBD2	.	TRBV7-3	TGTGCCAGCAGCTCGAGCGGGGGGGCCCGGGAGACCCAGTACTTC	CASSSSGGARETQYF
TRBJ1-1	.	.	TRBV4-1	TGCGCCAGCAGCCAAGACAATCCAGGATCAGCTTTCTTT	CASSQDNPGSAFF
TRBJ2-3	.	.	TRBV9	TGTGCCAGCAGCGGAAACTTGTCGGCGGGAGATACGCAGTATTTT	CASSGNLSAGDTQYF
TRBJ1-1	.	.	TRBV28	TGTGCCAGCAGTGCTTTGGGGGGGAACACTGAAGCTTTCTTT	CASSALGGNTEAFF
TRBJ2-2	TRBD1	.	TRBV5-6	TGTGCCAGCAGCCGGACCGGGACAGAGAACACCGGGGAGCTGTTTTTT	CASSRTGTENTGELFF
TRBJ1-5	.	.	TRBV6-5	TGTGCCAGCAGTGCGGACAGCAGAAATCAGCCCCAGCATTTT	CASSADSRNQPQHF
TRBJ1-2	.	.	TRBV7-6	TGTGCCAGCAGCCCGGCTGCCGGGGAAGCTAACTATGGCTACACCTTC	CASSPAAGEANYGYTF
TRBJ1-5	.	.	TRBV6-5	TGTGCCAGCCAAGGGGTGAACAATCAGCCCCAGCATTTT	CASQGVNNQPQHF
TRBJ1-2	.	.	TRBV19	TGTGCCAGTTCCACGGGTCCATATGGCTACACCTTC	CASSTGPYGYTF
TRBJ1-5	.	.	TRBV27	TGTGCCAGCAGTCATCAGGGCATTAGCAATCAGCCCCAGCATTTT	CASSHQGISNQPQHF
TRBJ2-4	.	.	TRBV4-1	TGCGCCAGCAGCCCGCCGACTAGTCGCAAAAACATTCAGTACTTC	CASSPPTSRKNIQYF
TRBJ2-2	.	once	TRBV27	TGTGCCAGCATACAGGGGAACACCGGGGAGCTGTTTTTT	CASIQGNTGELFF
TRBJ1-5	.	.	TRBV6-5	TGTGCCAGCAGCCCGGGCCAGGGTGGACAGCCCCAGCATTTT	CASSPGQGGQPQHF
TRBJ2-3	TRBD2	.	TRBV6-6	TGTGCCAGCAGTTCTAGCGGCTCAGATACGCAGTATTTT	CASSSSGSDTQYF
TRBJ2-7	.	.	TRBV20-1	TGCAGTGCTGATGACAGCTACGAGCAGTACTTC	CSADDSYEQYF
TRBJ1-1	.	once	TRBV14	TGTGCCAGCAGCCTGACAGGGAACACTGAAGCTTTCTTT	CASSLTGNTEAFF
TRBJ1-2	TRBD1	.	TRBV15	TGTGCCACCAGCAGAAGTACAGGGGACGCTGGCTACACCTTC	CATSRSTGDAGYTF
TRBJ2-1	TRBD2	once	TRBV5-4	TGTGCCAGCAGCTTGGATTCGGTAGCGGGGGGGGCCTACAATGAGCAGTTCTTC	CASSLDSVAGGAYNEQFF
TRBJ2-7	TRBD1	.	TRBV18	TGTGCCAGCTCACAACTCGAGGACAGGGAGTTTCGCGAGCAGTACTTC	CASSQLEDREFREQYF
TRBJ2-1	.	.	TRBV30	TGTGCCTGGAGTGTAGGGGATTGGGGCAATGAGCAGTTCTTC	CAWSVGDWGNEQFF
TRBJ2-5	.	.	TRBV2	TGTGCCAGCAGTCCCATGGACTACAACCTAGAGACCCAGTACTTC	CASSPMDYNLETQYF
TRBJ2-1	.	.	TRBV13	TGTGCCAGCAGCTCGGGGGGCATGAGAGGATTCTTC	CASSSGGMRGFF
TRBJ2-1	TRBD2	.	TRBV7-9	TGTGCCAGCAGGAAAGGGACTAGCGAGTACAATGAGCAGTTCTTC	CASRKGTSEYNEQFF
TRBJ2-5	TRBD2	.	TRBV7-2	TGTGCCAGCAGCCCCCGGTTACTAGCGGGAGTAGGAGAGACCCAGTACTTC	CASSPRLLAGVGETQYF
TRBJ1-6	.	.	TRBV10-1	TGCGCCAGCAGGGAATACAGGGACAATTCACCCCTCCACTTT	CASREYRDNSPLHF
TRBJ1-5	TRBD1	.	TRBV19	TGTGCCAGTAGGACAGGGCAACATCAGCCCCAGCATTTT	CASRTGQHQPQHF
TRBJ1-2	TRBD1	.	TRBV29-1	TGCAGCGTGGATCCGGGACAGGGACTCTATGGCTACACCTTC	CSVDPGQGLYGYTF
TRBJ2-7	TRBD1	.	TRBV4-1	TGCGCCAGCAGCTTAACCCCGACAGGGCCTCGCTCCTACGAGCAGTACTTC	CASSLTPTGPRSYEQYF
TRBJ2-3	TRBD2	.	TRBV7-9	TGTGCCAGCAGCTTTTGGGCTAGCGGGGGGCAGGATACGCAGTATTTT	CASSFWASGGQDTQYF
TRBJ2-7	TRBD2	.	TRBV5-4	TGTGCCAGCAGCTCCGGGACTACCACCTACGAGCAGTACTTC	CASSSGTTTYEQYF
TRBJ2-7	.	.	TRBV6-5	TGTGCCAGCCGTGCGGGGCCCTACGAGCAGTACTTC	CASRAGPYEQYF
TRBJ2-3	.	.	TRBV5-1	TGCGCCAGCAGCACCCAACCCCGGGACACCCACACAGATACGCAGTATTTT	CASSTQPRDTHTDTQYF
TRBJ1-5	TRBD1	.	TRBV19	TGTGCCAGTAGTATAGGGGGGACAGCAAGCAATCAGCCCCAGCATTTT	CASSIGGTASNQPQHF
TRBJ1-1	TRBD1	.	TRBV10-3	TGTGCCACGCGCCGGGACAGGGGGTGGTTGGCGAACACTGAAGCTTTCTTT	CATRRDRGWLANTEAFF
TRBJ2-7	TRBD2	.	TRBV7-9	TGTGCCAGCAGCTCGGGACTAGCGGGGGCCAACTTC	CASSSGLAGANF
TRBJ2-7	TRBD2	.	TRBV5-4	TGTGCCAGCAGCTTGGCCTTCGGGGGGATAGGGGAGCAGTACTTC	CASSLAFGGIGEQYF
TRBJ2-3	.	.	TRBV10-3	TGTGCCATCATGGAGGGGAGCACAGATACGCAGTATTTT	CAIMEGSTDTQYF
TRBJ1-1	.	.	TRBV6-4	TGTGCCAGCAGGACCCCGGGAGGGGACGCTTTCTTT	CASRTPGGDAFF
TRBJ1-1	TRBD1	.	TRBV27	TGTGCCAGCAGTCTCACAGGGGCCAGCACTGAAGCTTTCTTT	CASSLTGASTEAFF
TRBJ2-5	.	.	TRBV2	TGTGCCAGCAGTTTTCCGAGACAAGAGACCCAGTACTTC	CASSFPRQETQYF
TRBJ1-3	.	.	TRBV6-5	TGTGCCAGCATGCGGCAGATCTCTGGAAACACCATATATTTT	CASMRQISGNTIYF
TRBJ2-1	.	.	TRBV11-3	TGTGCCAGCAGCCGTTACTCCAATGAGCAGTTCTTC	CASSRYSNEQFF
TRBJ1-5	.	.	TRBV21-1	TGTGCCAGCACCCGCCTGAAGAATGGGCCAGAGCCCCAGCATTTT	CASTRLKNGPEPQHF
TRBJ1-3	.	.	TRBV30	TGTGCCTGGAGTGCGGGGGAACTCCATTCTGGAAACACCATATATTTT	CAWSAGELHSGNTIYF
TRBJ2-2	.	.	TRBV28	TGTGCCAGCAGCCAACTTACCGGGGAGCTGTTTTTT	CASSQLTGELFF
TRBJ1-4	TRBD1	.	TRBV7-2	TGTGCCAGCAGCCTTACAGGGGGGGGTAATGAAAAACTGTTTTTT	CASSLTGGGNEKLFF
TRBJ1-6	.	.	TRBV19	TGTGCCAGTAAAGGGGCAGGGTTCGATTCACCCCTCCACTTT	CASKGAGFDSPLHF
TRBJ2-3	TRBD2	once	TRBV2	TGTGCCAGCAGTGATTTAGCGGGAATGTTCACAGATACGCAGTATTTT	CASSDLAGMFTDTQYF
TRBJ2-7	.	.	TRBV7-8	TGTGCCAGCAGCCCCCTCTCCCAGTACGAGCAGTACTTC	CASSPLSQYEQYF
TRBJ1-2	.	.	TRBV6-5	TGTGCCAGCAGTTACTCGAGACAGCGGGGCCTCTATGGCTACACCTTC	CASSYSRQRGLYGYTF
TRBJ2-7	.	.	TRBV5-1	TGCGCCAGCAGCTCCGGACAGCCAAAATCCTACGAGCAGTACTTC	CASSSGQPKSYEQYF
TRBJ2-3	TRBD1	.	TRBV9	TGTGCCAGCAGCGTAGTGACAGGGGGTCACACAGATACGCAGTATTTT	CASSVVTGGHTDTQYF
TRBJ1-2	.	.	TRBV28	TGTGCCAGCAGTGGCAGAAACTATGGCTACACCTTC	CASSGRNYGYTF
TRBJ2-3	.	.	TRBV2	TGTGCCAGCAACGAAGGCGGGACCACAGATACGCAGTATTTT	CASNEGGTTDTQYF
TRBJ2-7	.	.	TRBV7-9	TGTGCCAGCAGCCCGACCGGGACAAAGACCTACGAGCAGTACTTC	CASSPTGTKTYEQYF
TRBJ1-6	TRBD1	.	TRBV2	TGTGCCAGCAGTGGTGGGACAGGCAATTCACCCCTCCACTTT	CASSGGTGNSPLHF
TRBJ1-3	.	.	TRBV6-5	TGTGCCAGCACGCCAGGAGGATCTGGAAACACCATATATTTT	CASTPGGSGNTIYF